A selection of T cell receptor beta chains follows, all from one sample in a study of shared clonotypes between healthy human individuals. The assay was immunoSEQ multiplex PCR, and TCRdb's table has in-frame clones only and misses some. The sample includes about 2.1 million clones, over 85% of them seen just once. Sequencing was done on a sample of naive CD8+ T cells from PBMCs. All receptors derive from a man aged 18 to 30 in good health. Some clones in this sample may be carry-over from other donors' samples. CDR3s include the opening cysteine and the closing phenylalanine or tryptophan. D genes are given only for firm matches. Clone size is given for some rows only: seen once, a few or many times, or a class if the clone is expanded.

v_gene,j_gene,d_gene,abundance,CDR3nt,CDR3aa
TRBV25-1,TRBJ1-1,TRBD1,-,TGTGCCAGCAGTGAACGGGACAGGGGGCAGGTAAGAACTGAAGCTTTCTTT,CASSERDRGQVRTEAFF
TRBV4-3,TRBJ1-1,-,once,TGCGCCAGCAGCCAAGATAAGGCCTCCAGGGGAGAAGCTTTCTTT,CASSQDKASRGEAFF
TRBV19,TRBJ1-1,TRBD1,-,TGTGCCAGTAGTCCCGCCGCAGGGGGGAACACTGAAGCTTTCTTT,CASSPAAGGNTEAFF
TRBV6-5,TRBJ2-2,TRBD1,-,TGTGCCAGCAACTACAGGGGGTACACCGGGGAGCTGTTTTTT,CASNYRGYTGELFF
TRBV27,TRBJ2-7,TRBD2,-,TGTGCCAGCAGTTTAACTAGCGGGAGCTCCTACGAGCAGTACTTC,CASSLTSGSSYEQYF
TRBV4-3,TRBJ2-1,-,-,TGCGCCAGCAGCCAAGGCTACCCCGGGCCTATTTCCTACAATGAGCAGTTCTTC,CASSQGYPGPISYNEQFF
TRBV5-1,TRBJ2-1,-,-,TGCGCCAGCAGCTTGGGGGGTGAATACAATGAGCAGTTCTTC,CASSLGGEYNEQFF
TRBV7-9,TRBJ2-2,-,-,TGTGCCAGCAGCTTCGGCAGATTTTCCGGGGAGCTGTTTTTT,CASSFGRFSGELFF
TRBV5-6,TRBJ2-5,-,-,TGTGCCAGCAGCTTGAACCCCAAGTACCAAGAGACCCAGTACTTC,CASSLNPKYQETQYF
TRBV5-6,TRBJ2-1,-,-,TGTGCCAGCAGCCAGGGTCGCGAGGGGGATGAGCAGTTCTTC,CASSQGREGDEQFF